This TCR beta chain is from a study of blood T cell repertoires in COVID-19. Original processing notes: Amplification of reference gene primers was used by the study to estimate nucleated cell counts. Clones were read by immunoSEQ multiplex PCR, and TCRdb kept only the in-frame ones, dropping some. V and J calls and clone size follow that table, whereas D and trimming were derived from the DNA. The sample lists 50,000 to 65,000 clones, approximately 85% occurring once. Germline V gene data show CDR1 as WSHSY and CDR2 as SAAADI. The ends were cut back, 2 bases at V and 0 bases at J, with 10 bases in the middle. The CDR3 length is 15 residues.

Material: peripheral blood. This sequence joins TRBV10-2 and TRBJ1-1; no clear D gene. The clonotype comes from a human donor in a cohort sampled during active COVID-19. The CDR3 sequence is CASSEVEGMNTEAFF. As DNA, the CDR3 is TGCGCCAGCAGTGAGGTTGAGGGAATGAACACTGAAGCTTTCTTT.